This T cell receptor beta chain was identified during a study of blood T cell repertoires in COVID-19. As for the study in general: The United States, Italy and Spain provided the acute and convalescent COVID-19 samples. The cDNA or gDNA used as material had been derived from T cells, B-cell-depleted T cells, or PBMCs.

Losses at the gene ends were 5 bases for V and 6 bases for J; bases not matched to a gene: 7. This CDR3 is 13 amino acids long. Looked up from germline, CDR1 is MNHEY and CDR2 is SVGAGI. In the original analysis: Researchers report that nucleated cell counts were estimated from reference gene primer amplification. Measured with immunoSEQ multiplex PCR; TCRdb has only the in-frame clones, and not every one. D and trimming come from the DNA, and the V and J calls and clone size come from that table. The data contain 90,000 or so clones, around 88% of them seen just once; the ten biggest clones take up about 25%.

This receptor was taken from a human donor in a cohort sampled during active COVID-19. The sequenced sample was peripheral blood. The chain carries TRBV6-5 and TRBJ2-7; 7 nucleotides match TRBD1. The CDR3 sequence is CASSLRQGTEQYF. The CDR3 bases are TGTGCCAGCAGTCTCCGACAGGGCACCGAGCAGTACTTC.